This T cell receptor (beta chain) was observed in a study of Graves' ophthalmopathy and Graves' hyperthyroidism (dated by TCRdb to about 2018). In the study overall: Stable hyperthyroidism was defined as no progression to ophthalmopathy within 18 months of follow-up. In total, some 140 blood samples were TCR-sequenced: approximately 42 ophthalmopathy, 80 or so hyperthyroidism and some 17 hyperthyroidism-to-ophthalmopathy patients. In more than 5 hyperthyroidism patients, the T-cell repertoire of thyroid tissue was compared with the T-cell repertoire of blood. An independent validation cohort comprised roughly 20 hyperthyroidism patients and over 15 patients who later progressed from hyperthyroidism to ophthalmopathy. Following sampling, methimazole starting at 30 mg daily was administered to hyperthyroidism patients, and high-dose intravenous methylprednisolone was administered to ophthalmopathy patients. To explore V-J signatures that separate ophthalmopathy from hyperthyroidism, a discovery set of approximately 100 patients was enrolled, consisting of about 41 with ophthalmopathy and about 60 with stable hyperthyroidism. The study used signatures of the TCR beta repertoire to tell Graves' ophthalmopathy apart from Graves' hyperthyroidism and to predict which patients would progress to ophthalmopathy. Overall study results and their limits: No statistical method was used to predetermine the sample size, and group allocation was not hidden from the investigators. Among expanded thyroid clonotypes with frequency above 0.001, most also showed up in blood, which suggests that blood repertoires may reflect the thyroid immune response. In validation, the model predicted ophthalmopathy progression with about 71% sensitivity and approximately 75% specificity; some 13 predicted patients were CT-confirmed with GO in a median of approximately 6.5 months. In cross-validation, the 13-signature model distinguished ophthalmopathy from stable hyperthyroidism with about 90% sensitivity and just under 84% specificity, and in the test set the corresponding values were about 80% and 75%.

Hyperthyroidism patients were newly diagnosed, were aged 18 to 65 years, and had a disease duration under 2 months. Anyone with other autoimmune diseases, uncontrolled infections, pregnancy or lactation was excluded from the study. Clinical symptoms, serum thyroxine, TRAb, thyroid ultrasound and orbital computed tomography were used for diagnosis. Trizol reagent was used to extract the total RNA, and its quality was then checked on an Agilent 2100 Bioanalyzer. According to the germline V gene (reference sequence), CDR1 reads LGHDT and CDR2 reads YNNKEL. The CDR3 has 15 amino acids, counting the end cysteine and phenylalanine. Kept here is only the CDR3 DNA, which spans 45 bases and is read in frame from base 1. The junction carries 14 bases between V and J, which are trimmed by 5 bases and 0 bases respectively. This clonotype occurred a few times. Its antigen is unknown. Base quality data are lacking; no much larger clone is found one base away.

TCR beta CDR3 regions were amplified from RNA transcripts for repertoire sequencing. A first-round RT-PCR used HTBI primers with the Qiagen OneStep RT-PCR kit, followed by a second-round multiplex PCR, size selection and purification. Sequencing of the libraries was carried out on an Illumina HiSeq2000 in paired-end mode with 100 bp reads. The study's processing was this. Reads were processed with SOAPnuke, discarding reads with adapters, uncalled bases, mean Phred below 15, or no exact constant-primer or identifier match. COPE v1.2.5 was used to merge the high-quality paired reads. Each unique nucleotide sequence was defined as a clonotype, and clonotypes were aligned to IMGT TRB V, D and J references with MiTCR v1.1. The analysis was limited to V-J combinations with a frequency above 0.0001, which together covered 99.2% of repertoires. For each V-J combination, a TCR clonal expansion and chaos score was defined as F50 clonal expansion divided by the chaos observed in the TCRdist matrix. Welch's t-statistics and random forest were used to narrow the features down to about twelve V-J combinations, which were then fed into a naive Bayes classifier. The similarity between thyroid and blood repertoires was quantified using the Morisita-Horn index. TCRdb itself trimmed the public reads at Q25 with fastp, ran MiXCR and retained productive beta chains. Rows are unified per CDR3 protein, each entry keeping the most common DNA and genes. The V and J calls and clone size come from TCRdb's table, not from the authors' own analysis. The sample contains 900,000 to 1,200,000 distinct CDR3 sequences, approximately 35% of them found a single time. More than 9.5% of the sample rests with the top ten.

The V and J segments used are TRBV3-1 and TRBJ2-7, with the D gene possibly TRBD1 or TRBD2, each one fitting 5 bases. This TCR was recovered from an adult man with Graves' hyperthyroidism. Material: peripheral blood or thyroid tissue (not recorded which). The nucleotide sequence is TGTGCCAGCAGCGAGGGGCCGAGAAGCTCCTACGAGCAGTACTTC. Translated, this is CASSEGPRSSYEQYF.